Listed here are 6 T cell receptor beta chains from one sample, sequenced in a study of shared clonotypes between healthy human individuals. CD45RO-negative cells were positively selected for CCR7, leaving out terminally differentiated effector memory CD45RA+ cells. Clones were sequenced by immunoSEQ multiplex PCR, and TCRdb holds only the in-frame ones, with some missing. In the table there are about 800,000 clones, roughly 96% of which are singletons. The sample taken for sequencing was naive CD8+ T cells sorted from blood. The origin of the receptors is a man younger than 40 in good health.

The chain uses TRBV18 and TRBJ2-5; 9 bases match TRBD2. Germline CDR1 reads KGHSH; CDR2 reads LQKENI. CDR3 length equals 15 residues. V dropped 5 bases and J dropped 3; count of bases not matched to a gene: 7. The CDR3, as DNA: TGTGCCAGCTCAGGGGGGACTAGCCAAGAAGAGACCCAGTACTTC. Translated: CASSGGTSQEETQYF. Combining the CDR3 with reference TRBV18 and TRBJ2-5 gives the whole variable domain NAGVMQNPRHLVRRRGQEARLRCSPMKGHSHVYWYRQLPEEGLKFMVYLQKENIIDESGMPKERFSAEFPKEGPSILRIQQVVRGDSAAYFCASSGGTSQEETQYFGPGTRLLVL.

The rearrangement uses TRBV5-4 and TRBJ2-1; 7 bases fit TRBD1. The ends lost 4 bases at V and 6 bases at J; junction bases unmatched: 13. The CDR3 sequence is 16 residues long. Germline V gene data show CDR1 as SGHNT and CDR2 as YYREEE (reference sequence). The CDR3 DNA reads as TGTGCCAGCAGCCCGTCGACAGGGAATCCCCGCAATGAGCAGTTCTTC. Translation: CASSPSTGNPRNEQFF.

V and J are TRBV11-2 and TRBJ2-5; D unclear. Per germline, CDR1 SGHAT and CDR2 FQNNGV. The CDR3 is made up of 17 amino acids. Trimming removed 0 bases at V and 2 bases at J, with 16 bases between. For the CDR3, the DNA is TGTGCCAGCAGCTTAGAGAACTTTTCGGCCCAGCAAGAGACCCAGTACTTC. Its protein product is CASSLENFSAQQETQYF.

The rearrangement uses TRBV28 and TRBJ2-7; unclear D gene. The germline V and J ends were trimmed by 7 bases and 3 bases, with 19 bases remaining between them. The CDR3 runs 15 residues. Germline V lookup: CDR1 MDHEN, CDR2 SYDVKM. CDR3 in amino acids: CASNLDKGRSYEQYF. As DNA, the CDR3 is TGTGCCAGCAATCTCGACAAGGGAAGAAGCTACGAGCAGTACTTC.

The chain employs TRBV28 and TRBJ2-7, with D maybe TRBD2 (5 bases). V lost 5 bases and J lost 6, with 14 bases in between. Looked up from germline, CDR1 is MDHEN and CDR2 is SYDVKM. This CDR3 has 13 amino acids. CDR3 in amino acids: CASSDDLRAEQYF. CDR3 coding DNA: TGTGCCAGCAGTGACGACCTGAGGGCCGAGCAGTACTTC. Full variable domain (outside the CDR3, taken from reference TRBV28 and TRBJ2-7): DVKVTQSSRYLVKRTGEKVFLECVQDMDHENMFWYRQDPGLGLRLIYFSYDVKMKEKGDIPEGYSVSREKKERFSLILESASTNQTSMYLCASSDDLRAEQYFGPGTRLTVT.

This clone was counted a single time. The J gene is TRBJ2-3, the V gene TRBV5-1, with D possibly TRBD2 on 6 matching bases. CDR3 size: 15 residues. Germline V lookup: CDR1 SGHRS, CDR2 YFSETQ. V was cut by 0 bases and J by 5 bases, with 13 bases left in between. The CDR3 DNA is TGCGCCAGCAGCTTGGAGCTCCAGGGAGGAGATACGCAGTATTTT. Amino acids: CASSLELQGGDTQYF. The full variable domain, with the rest looked up from reference TRBV5-1 and TRBJ2-3, is KAGVTQTPRYLIKTRGQQVTLSCSPISGHRSVSWYQQTPGQGLQFLFEYFSETQRNKGNFPGRFSGRQFSNSRSEMNVSTLELGDSALYLCASSLELQGGDTQYFGPGTRLTVL.